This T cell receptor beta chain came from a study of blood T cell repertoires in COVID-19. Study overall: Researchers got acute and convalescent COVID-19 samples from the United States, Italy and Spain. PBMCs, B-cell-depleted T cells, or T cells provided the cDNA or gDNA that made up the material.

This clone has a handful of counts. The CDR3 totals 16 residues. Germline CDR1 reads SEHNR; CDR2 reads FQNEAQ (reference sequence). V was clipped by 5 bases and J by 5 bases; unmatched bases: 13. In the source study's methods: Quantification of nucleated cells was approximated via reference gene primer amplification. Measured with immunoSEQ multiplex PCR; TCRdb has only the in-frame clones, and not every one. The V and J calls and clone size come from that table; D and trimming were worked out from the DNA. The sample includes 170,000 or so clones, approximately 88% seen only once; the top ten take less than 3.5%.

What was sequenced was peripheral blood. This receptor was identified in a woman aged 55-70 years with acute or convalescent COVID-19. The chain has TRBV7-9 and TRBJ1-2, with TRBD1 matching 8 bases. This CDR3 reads CASSPIIARQGYGYTF. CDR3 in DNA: TGTGCCAGCAGCCCCATCATCGCTAGACAGGGGTATGGCTACACCTTC.